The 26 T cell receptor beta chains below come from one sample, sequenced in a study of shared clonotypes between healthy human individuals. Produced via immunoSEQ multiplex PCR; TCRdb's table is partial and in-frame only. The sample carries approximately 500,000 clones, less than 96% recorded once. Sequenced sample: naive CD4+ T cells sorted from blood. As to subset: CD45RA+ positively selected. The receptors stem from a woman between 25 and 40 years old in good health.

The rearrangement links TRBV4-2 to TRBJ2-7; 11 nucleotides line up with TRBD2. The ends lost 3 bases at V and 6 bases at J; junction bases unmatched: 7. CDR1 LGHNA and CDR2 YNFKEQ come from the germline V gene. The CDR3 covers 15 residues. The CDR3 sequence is CASSHNSGRGSEQYF. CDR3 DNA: TGTGCCAGCAGCCACAATAGCGGGAGGGGGAGCGAGCAGTACTTC.

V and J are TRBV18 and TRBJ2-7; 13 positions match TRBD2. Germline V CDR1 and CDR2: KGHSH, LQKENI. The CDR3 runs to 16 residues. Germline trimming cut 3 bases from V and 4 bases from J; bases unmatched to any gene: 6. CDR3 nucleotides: TGTGCCAGCTCACCGCGGACTAGCGGGAGAAGGTACGAGCAGTACTTC. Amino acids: CASSPRTSGRRYEQYF.

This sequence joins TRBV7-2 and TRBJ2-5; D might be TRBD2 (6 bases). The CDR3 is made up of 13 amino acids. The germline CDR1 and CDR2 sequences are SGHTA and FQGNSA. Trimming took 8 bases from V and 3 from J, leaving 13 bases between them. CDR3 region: CASGWVAEETQYF. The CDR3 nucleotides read TGTGCCAGCGGCTGGGTAGCGGAAGAGACCCAGTACTTC.

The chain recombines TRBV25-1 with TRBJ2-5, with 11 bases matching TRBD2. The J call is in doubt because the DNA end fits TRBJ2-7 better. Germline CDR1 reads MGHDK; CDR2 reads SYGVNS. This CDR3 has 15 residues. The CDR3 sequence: CASSEWNSGRDEQYF. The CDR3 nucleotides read TGTGCCAGCAGTGAATGGAATAGCGGGAGGGACGAGCAGTACTTC.

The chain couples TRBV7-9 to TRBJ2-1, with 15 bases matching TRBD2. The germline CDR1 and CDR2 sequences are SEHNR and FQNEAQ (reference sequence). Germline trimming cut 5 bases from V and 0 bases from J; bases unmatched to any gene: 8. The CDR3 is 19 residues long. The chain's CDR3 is CASSALGLAGGSSYNEQFF. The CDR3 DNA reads TGTGCCAGCAGCGCCCTCGGACTAGCGGGGGGGAGCTCCTACAATGAGCAGTTCTTC.

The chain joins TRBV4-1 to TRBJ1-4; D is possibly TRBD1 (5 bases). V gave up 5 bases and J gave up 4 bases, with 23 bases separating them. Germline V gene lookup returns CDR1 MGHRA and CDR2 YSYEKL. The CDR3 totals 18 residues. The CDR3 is CASSARSFYSGGNEKLFF. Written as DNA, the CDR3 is TGCGCCAGCAGCGCAAGGAGTTTCTACTCTGGGGGTAATGAAAAACTGTTTTTT.

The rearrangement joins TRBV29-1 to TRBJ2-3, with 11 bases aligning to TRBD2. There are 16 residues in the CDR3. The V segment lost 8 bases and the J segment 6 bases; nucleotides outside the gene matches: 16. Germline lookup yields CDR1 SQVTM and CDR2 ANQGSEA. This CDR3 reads CSSGGLAGGGVDTQYF. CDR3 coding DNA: TGCAGCAGCGGCGGGCTAGCGGGAGGAGGGGTGGATACGCAGTATTTT.

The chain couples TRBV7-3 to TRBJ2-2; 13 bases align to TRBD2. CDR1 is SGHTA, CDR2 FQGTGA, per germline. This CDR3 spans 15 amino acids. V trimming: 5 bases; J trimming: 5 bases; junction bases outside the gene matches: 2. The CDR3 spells CASSPTSGRTGELFF. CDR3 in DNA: TGTGCCAGCAGCCCGACTAGCGGGAGGACCGGGGAGCTGTTTTTT.

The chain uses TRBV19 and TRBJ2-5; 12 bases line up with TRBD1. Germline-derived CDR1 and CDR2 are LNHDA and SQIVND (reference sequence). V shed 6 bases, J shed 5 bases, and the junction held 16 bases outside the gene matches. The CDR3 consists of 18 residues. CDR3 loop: CASRGTGGLAGPSETQYF. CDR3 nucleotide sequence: TGTGCCAGTAGAGGGACAGGGGGCCTAGCGGGCCCGTCGGAGACCCAGTACTTC.

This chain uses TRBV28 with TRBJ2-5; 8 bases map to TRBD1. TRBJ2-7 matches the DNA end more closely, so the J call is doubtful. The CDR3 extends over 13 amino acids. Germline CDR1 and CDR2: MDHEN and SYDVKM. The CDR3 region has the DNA TGTGCCAGCAGTCGGACAGGGTATGCCGAGCAGTACTTC. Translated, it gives CASSRTGYAEQYF.

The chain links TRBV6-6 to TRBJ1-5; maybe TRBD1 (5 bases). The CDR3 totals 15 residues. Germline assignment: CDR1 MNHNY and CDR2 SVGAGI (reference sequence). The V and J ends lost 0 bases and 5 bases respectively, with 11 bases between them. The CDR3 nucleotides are TGTGCCAGCAGTTACTCAGCCGGGGGTGATCAGCCCCAGCATTTT. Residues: CASSYSAGGDQPQHF.

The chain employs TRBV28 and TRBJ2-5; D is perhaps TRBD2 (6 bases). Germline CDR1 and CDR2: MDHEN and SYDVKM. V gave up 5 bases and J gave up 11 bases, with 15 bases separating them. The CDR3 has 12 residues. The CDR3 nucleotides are TGTGCCAGCAGTCTACAATCCCGGGAGCAGTACTTC. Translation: CASSLQSREQYF.

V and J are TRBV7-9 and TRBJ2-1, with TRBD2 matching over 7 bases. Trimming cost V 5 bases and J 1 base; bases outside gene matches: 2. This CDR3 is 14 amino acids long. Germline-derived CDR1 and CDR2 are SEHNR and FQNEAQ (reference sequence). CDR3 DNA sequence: TGTGCCAGCAGCGGGACTAATTCCTACAATGAGCAGTTCTTC. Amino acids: CASSGTNSYNEQFF.

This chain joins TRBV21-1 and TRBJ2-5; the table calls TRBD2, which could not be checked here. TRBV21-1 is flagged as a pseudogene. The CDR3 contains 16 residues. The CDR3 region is CASTRRPLATQETQYF. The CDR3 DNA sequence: TGTGCCAGCACGCGCAGACCACTAGCGACCCAAGAGACCCAGTACTTC.

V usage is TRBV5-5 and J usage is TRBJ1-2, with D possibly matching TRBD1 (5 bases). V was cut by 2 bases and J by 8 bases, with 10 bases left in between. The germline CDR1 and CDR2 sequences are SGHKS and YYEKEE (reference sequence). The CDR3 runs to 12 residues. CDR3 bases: TGTGCCAGCAGCTTAGGGGCGGGAGGCTACACCTTC. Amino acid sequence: CASSLGAGGYTF.

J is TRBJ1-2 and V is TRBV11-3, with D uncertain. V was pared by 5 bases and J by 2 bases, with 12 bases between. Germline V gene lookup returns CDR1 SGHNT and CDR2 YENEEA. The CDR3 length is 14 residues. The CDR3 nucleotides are TGTGCCAGCAGCCCACAACCGGGAAACTATGGCTACACCTTC. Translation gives CASSPQPGNYGYTF.

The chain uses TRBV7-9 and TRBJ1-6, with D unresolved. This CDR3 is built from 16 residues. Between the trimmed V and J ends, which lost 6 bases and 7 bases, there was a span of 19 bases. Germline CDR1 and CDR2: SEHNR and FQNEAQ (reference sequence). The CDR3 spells CASSPDGSRVNSPLHF. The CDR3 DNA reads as TGTGCCAGCAGTCCGGATGGCAGTCGGGTAAATTCACCCCTCCACTTT.

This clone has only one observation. This chain's CDR3 is CASSRDSGSYEQYF. In DNA form, the CDR3 reads TGTGCCAGCAGTCGGGACAGCGGGTCCTACGAGCAGTACTTC. The rearrangement links TRBV6-5 to TRBJ2-7; D is perhaps TRBD1 (7 bases). The V end was cut by 5 bases, the J end by 1 base, with 12 bases between. The CDR3 consists of 14 residues. Per the germline V gene, CDR1 is MNHEY and CDR2 is SVGAGI.

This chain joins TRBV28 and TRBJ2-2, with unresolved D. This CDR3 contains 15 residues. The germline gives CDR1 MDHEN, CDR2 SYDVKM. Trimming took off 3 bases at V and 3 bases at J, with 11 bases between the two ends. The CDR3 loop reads CASSLSRLYTGELFF. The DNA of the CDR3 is TGTGCCAGCAGTTTGAGCAGGTTATACACCGGGGAGCTGTTTTTT. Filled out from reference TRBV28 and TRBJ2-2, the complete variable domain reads DVKVTQSSRYLVKRTGEKVFLECVQDMDHENMFWYRQDPGLGLRLIYFSYDVKMKEKGDIPEGYSVSREKKERFSLILESASTNQTSMYLCASSLSRLYTGELFFGEGSRLTVL.

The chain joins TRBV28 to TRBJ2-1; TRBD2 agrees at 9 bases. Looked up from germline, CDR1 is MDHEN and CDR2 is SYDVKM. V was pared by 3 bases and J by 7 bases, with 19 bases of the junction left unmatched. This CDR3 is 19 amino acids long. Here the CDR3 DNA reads TGTGCCAGCAGTTTTCTTTCTCTGTCGCGGCGGGAGGGCCTGAATGAGCAGTTCTTC. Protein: CASSFLSLSRREGLNEQFF.

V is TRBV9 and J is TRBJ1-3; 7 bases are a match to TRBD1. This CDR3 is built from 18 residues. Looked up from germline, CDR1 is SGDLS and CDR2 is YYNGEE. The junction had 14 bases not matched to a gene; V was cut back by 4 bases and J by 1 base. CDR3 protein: CASSLGDRVSPSGNTIYF. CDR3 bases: TGTGCCAGCAGCTTGGGCGACAGGGTCTCGCCGTCTGGAAACACCATATATTTT.

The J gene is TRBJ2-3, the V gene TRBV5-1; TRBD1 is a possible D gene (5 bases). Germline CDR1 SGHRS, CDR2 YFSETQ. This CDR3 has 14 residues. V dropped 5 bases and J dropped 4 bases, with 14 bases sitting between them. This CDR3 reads CASSHPAGSDTQYF. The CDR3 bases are TGCGCCAGCAGTCATCCGGCAGGGTCAGATACGCAGTATTTT.

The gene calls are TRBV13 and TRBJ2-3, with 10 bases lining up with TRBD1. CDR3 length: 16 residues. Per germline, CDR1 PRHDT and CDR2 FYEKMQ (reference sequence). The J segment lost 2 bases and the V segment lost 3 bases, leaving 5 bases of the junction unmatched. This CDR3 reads CASSFPGQGDTDTQYF. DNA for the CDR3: TGTGCCAGCAGCTTTCCCGGACAGGGGGACACAGATACGCAGTATTTT.

CDR3 protein: CATGVAYGTYNEQFF. The CDR3 nucleotides read TGTGCCACCGGGGTTGCGTACGGGACCTACAATGAGCAGTTCTTC. V usage is TRBV19 and J usage is TRBJ2-1, with D perhaps matching TRBD2 (5 bases). The CDR3 has 15 residues. Trimming removed 10 bases from V and 2 bases from J, with 18 bases in between. CDR1 is LNHDA and CDR2 is SQIVND in the germline V gene (reference sequence).

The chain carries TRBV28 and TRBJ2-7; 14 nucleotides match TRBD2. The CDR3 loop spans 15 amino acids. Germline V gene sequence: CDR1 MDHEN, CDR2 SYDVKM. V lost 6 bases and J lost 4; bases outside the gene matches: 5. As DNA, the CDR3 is TGTGCCAGCAGCCCCGGGACTAGCGGGAGATACGAGCAGTACTTC. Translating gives CASSPGTSGRYEQYF.

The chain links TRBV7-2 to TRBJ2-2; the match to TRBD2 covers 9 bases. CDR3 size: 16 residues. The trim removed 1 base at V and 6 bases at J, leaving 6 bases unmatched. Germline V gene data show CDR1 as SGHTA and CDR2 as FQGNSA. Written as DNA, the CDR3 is TGTGCCAGCAGCTTAGGAGCGGGAGGATGGGCCGGGGAGCTGTTTTTT. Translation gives CASSLGAGGWAGELFF.